This is a list of T cell receptor beta chains from one sample in a study of blood T cell repertoires in COVID-19. The protocol was immunoSEQ multiplex PCR, while the TCRdb copy is restricted to in-frame clones and leaves out a portion. The sample carries 260,000 or so clones, under 90% recorded once. The sample comprised peripheral blood. The receptors here all came from a human donor in a cohort sampled during active COVID-19. Each CDR3 is given with its conserved first and last residue. The D gene is left open where the match is weak. Not all rows give a size; the values are once, few, many and, for expanded clones, a class.

CDR3 DNA,CDR3 protein,clone size,D gene,V gene,J gene
TGTGCCAGCAGTTCAGGGGGCGCCGATCAGCCCCAGCATTTT,CASSSGGADQPQHF,.,TRBD1,TRBV28,TRBJ1-5
TGCGCCAGCAGCACACCGACAGGGCACTACGAGCAGTACTTC,CASSTPTGHYEQYF,.,TRBD1,TRBV5-1,TRBJ2-7
TGTGCCAGCAGCCCGAGGACAGGACGTTCCTACGAGCAGTACTTC,CASSPRTGRSYEQYF,once,TRBD1,TRBV5-4,TRBJ2-7
TGTGCCAGCAGCTTGGTGCGGCTCGGGGAGCTGTTTTTT,CASSLVRLGELFF,many,.,TRBV5-6,TRBJ2-2
TGTGCCAGCAGCGCCTTGGTTTCGGAGGGCACGCAGTATTTT,CASSALVSEGTQYF,.,.,TRBV7-2,TRBJ2-3
TGCGCCAGCAGTGAGGCCCAGGGTTACAATGAGCAGTTCTTC,CASSEAQGYNEQFF,.,.,TRBV10-1,TRBJ2-1
TGTGCCAGCAGCTTAGGCGGGTGGGGTCAGGGGGCTTCCTACGAGCAGTACTTC,CASSLGGWGQGASYEQYF,.,TRBD1,TRBV7-8,TRBJ2-7
TGTGCCAGCAGCTTGGCCGCCGGGACACAAGCTAACTATGGCTACACCTTC,CASSLAAGTQANYGYTF,.,.,TRBV5-4,TRBJ1-2
TGTGCCAGCCGGCGGGTTCAAAGCGAGCAGTACTTC,CASRRVQSEQYF,.,.,TRBV6-5,TRBJ2-7
TGTGCCAGCAGCCTCATCTACGGGGGGACGCAGTATTTT,CASSLIYGGTQYF,.,.,TRBV21-1,TRBJ2-3
TGTGCCACCAGTGATTGGGGGGGGAGATTCTACAATGAGCAGTTCTTC,CATSDWGGRFYNEQFF,few,TRBD2,TRBV24-1,TRBJ2-1
TGTGCCAGCAGCCAAGGCTCCCGACTAGCCAAAAACATTCAGTACTTC,CASSQGSRLAKNIQYF,.,.,TRBV7-2,TRBJ2-4
TGTGCCAGCAGCTCCACTAGCGGCTCCTACAATGAGCAGTTCTTC,CASSSTSGSYNEQFF,.,TRBD2,TRBV5-4,TRBJ2-1
TGTGCCACCAAGACTAGCCTCACCTCCTACGAGCAGTACTTC,CATKTSLTSYEQYF,few,TRBD2,TRBV7-6,TRBJ2-7
TGTGCCAGTAGTATTAGCAACAGGGACAATAGCAATCAGCCCCAGCATTTT,CASSISNRDNSNQPQHF,.,.,TRBV19,TRBJ1-5
TGTGCCAGCAGCTTAGGCGGCTCCTACGAGCAGTACTTC,CASSLGGSYEQYF,few,.,TRBV11-2,TRBJ2-7
TGTGCCAGCAGTGAATCGATTCTAGCGGGAGTTTTCAATGAGCAGTTCTTC,CASSESILAGVFNEQFF,.,TRBD2,TRBV6-1,TRBJ2-1
TGTGCCAGTAGTAAAGGACAGGGTCAGGGCGAGCGTCTTGCTACGCAGTATTTT,CASSKGQGQGERLATQYF,.,TRBD1,TRBV19,TRBJ2-3
TGTGCCAGCGCCCTGCCGGGGAGCGGGGGTTACAATGAGCAGTTCTTC,CASALPGSGGYNEQFF,many,TRBD2,TRBV7-9,TRBJ2-1
TGTGCCAGCAGCCAAGAAGGACAGCCGAGGCGGACCTTC,CASSQEGQPRRTF,few,.,TRBV3-1/TRBV3-2,TRBJ1-2
TGTGCCAGTAGGGAGACAGGGGTATATAGCAATCAGCCCCAGCATTTT,CASRETGVYSNQPQHF,.,TRBD1,TRBV19,TRBJ1-5
TGTGCCAGTTACCGGGCAGGGAACTATGGCTACACCTTC,CASYRAGNYGYTF,.,.,TRBV12-3/TRBV12-4,TRBJ1-2
TGTGCCAGCAGCCAAGCATCGTCGGGAGCTTTCTTT,CASSQASSGAFF,.,.,TRBV3-1/TRBV3-2,TRBJ1-1
TGCAGCGTTGAAGGGTTGATTAGCGGGAGTTCCTACAATGAGCAGTTCTTC,CSVEGLISGSSYNEQFF,.,TRBD2,TRBV29-1,TRBJ2-1
TGTGCCACCAGCAAAAGGCAGGGGGGCACAGATACGCAGTATTTT,CATSKRQGGTDTQYF,.,TRBD1,TRBV15,TRBJ2-3
TGCGCCACGTCAAGACAAGGGGCGCTAGGCACTGAAGCTTTCTTT,CATSRQGALGTEAFF,.,.,TRBV10-1,TRBJ1-1
TGTGCCAGCTCACCACCGGTCGGACTAGCGGGAGCTTCTGGGGCCAACGTCCTGACTTTC,CASSPPVGLAGASGANVLTF,.,TRBD2,TRBV18,TRBJ2-6
TGTGCCAGCAGTTTAGTCGACACCGGGGAGCTGTTTTTT,CASSLVDTGELFF,.,.,TRBV27,TRBJ2-2
TGTGCCAGCAGTCCCTTGGGGGGGCTGAACACTGAAGCTTTCTTT,CASSPLGGLNTEAFF,.,.,TRBV27,TRBJ1-1
TGTGCCAGCAGTTCGGGGTGGAGCAATCAGCCCCAGCATTTT,CASSSGWSNQPQHF,few,.,TRBV27,TRBJ1-5
TGTGCCAGCAAGAAACAGGGGAAGGGGTCCGAGCAGTACTTC,CASKKQGKGSEQYF,.,TRBD1,TRBV6-5,TRBJ2-7
TGTGCCAGCAGGACAGAGTCCTACAATGAGCAGTTCTTC,CASRTESYNEQFF,.,.,TRBV2,TRBJ2-1
TGTGCCAGCAGGGAGACAGGGGTCCACGAGCAGTACTTC,CASRETGVHEQYF,.,TRBD1,TRBV2,TRBJ2-7
TGTGCCAGCAGCCAAGTTCCTAGAGGTGGGACCCAGTACTTC,CASSQVPRGGTQYF,once,.,TRBV3-1/TRBV3-2,TRBJ2-5
TGTGCCAGCAGCTTGTTAACGGGAGGCCCCCCTGGTACCCAGTACTTC,CASSLLTGGPPGTQYF,.,TRBD2,TRBV5-6,TRBJ2-5
TGTGCCAGCAGAGGACTAGCGGGTGGTGAGACCCAGTACTTC,CASRGLAGGETQYF,.,TRBD2,TRBV27,TRBJ2-5
TGTGCCAGCAGCCTCCGAGGACAGGGGGCCAATGAGCAGTTCTTC,CASSLRGQGANEQFF,.,TRBD1,TRBV27,TRBJ2-1
TGTGCCAGCAGATACCTAGGGGGTTACACAGATACGCAGTATTTT,CASRYLGGYTDTQYF,.,.,TRBV11-2,TRBJ2-3
TGTGCCAGCATCGGGGACACCCCAGAGCTAGGGACCCAGTACTTC,CASIGDTPELGTQYF,.,.,TRBV2,TRBJ2-5
TGTGCCAGCAGTAAACTAGCGGGAGTTATCTCCTACGAGCAGTACTTC,CASSKLAGVISYEQYF,.,TRBD2,TRBV27,TRBJ2-7
TGCGCCAGCAGAACCCACGGGGGGTTCTCCTACGAGCAGTACTTC,CASRTHGGFSYEQYF,.,TRBD2,TRBV5-1,TRBJ2-7
TGTGCCAGTAGTCCCTATGGAGGGTACTACGAGCAGTACTTC,CASSPYGGYYEQYF,.,.,TRBV19,TRBJ2-7
TGTGCCAGCAGTGAAACTGTCGGGGAGCTGTTTTTT,CASSETVGELFF,.,.,TRBV25-1,TRBJ2-2
TGTGCCAGCAGTTACGGCTTAGCGGGGTTCCAAGAGACCCAGTACTTC,CASSYGLAGFQETQYF,.,TRBD2,TRBV6-2/TRBV6-3,TRBJ2-5
TGTGCCAGCTCACCACGTAGCGGGACTGGAGATACGCAGTATTTT,CASSPRSGTGDTQYF,.,TRBD2,TRBV18,TRBJ2-3
TGTGCCAGCAGCTTGGGACGAGGACGGGGGATATATAATTCACCCCTCCACTTT,CASSLGRGRGIYNSPLHF,.,.,TRBV7-8,TRBJ1-6
TGCGCCAGCAGTCCCGGACAGGGCCCATTGAGGAGGTTTGAAAAACTGTTTTTT,CASSPGQGPLRRFEKLFF,once,TRBD1,TRBV23-1,TRBJ1-4
TGTGCCAGCAGTTACTCAAACGCGCGCGAGCAGTACTTC,CASSYSNAREQYF,.,.,TRBV6-5,TRBJ2-7
TGTGCCAGCAGGCAAAGGGGGGGTCATGGCTACACCTTC,CASRQRGGHGYTF,.,.,TRBV27,TRBJ1-2
TGCGCCAGCAGCTGGCCGGGACAGGGGTATGGCTACACCTTC,CASSWPGQGYGYTF,.,TRBD1,TRBV5-1,TRBJ1-2
TGTGCCAGCAGCTTAAGTGGAGGGCGAGGGGTCTACGAGCAGTACTTC,CASSLSGGRGVYEQYF,once,.,TRBV7-3,TRBJ2-7
TGTGCCAGCTCACCAGCGGGGTCTCAAGAGACCCAGTACTTC,CASSPAGSQETQYF,once,.,TRBV18,TRBJ2-5
TGTGCCAGTAGTATTACGCAATCGGGGTACAATGAGCAGTTCTTC,CASSITQSGYNEQFF,.,.,TRBV19,TRBJ2-1
TGTGCCAGCAGTCAAGGGAGGAATAATGAAAAACTGTTTTTT,CASSQGRNNEKLFF,.,.,TRBV5-8,TRBJ1-4
TGTGCCAGCAGGGGAGGAGGGGTCAGGAATCAGCCCCAGCATTTT,CASRGGGVRNQPQHF,.,.,TRBV6-5,TRBJ1-5